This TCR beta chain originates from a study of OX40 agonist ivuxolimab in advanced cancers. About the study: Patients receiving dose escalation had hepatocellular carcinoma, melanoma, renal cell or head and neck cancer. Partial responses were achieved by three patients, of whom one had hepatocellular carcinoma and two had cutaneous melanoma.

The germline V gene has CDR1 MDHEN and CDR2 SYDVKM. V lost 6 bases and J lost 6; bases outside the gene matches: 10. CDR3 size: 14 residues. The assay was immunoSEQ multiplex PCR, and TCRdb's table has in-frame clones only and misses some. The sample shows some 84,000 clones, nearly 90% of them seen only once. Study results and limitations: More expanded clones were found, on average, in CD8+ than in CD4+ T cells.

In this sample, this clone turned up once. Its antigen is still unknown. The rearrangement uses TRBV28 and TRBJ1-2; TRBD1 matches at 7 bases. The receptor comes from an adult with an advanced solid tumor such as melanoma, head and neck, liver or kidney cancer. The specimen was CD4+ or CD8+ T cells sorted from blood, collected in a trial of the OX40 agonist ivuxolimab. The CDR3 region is CASSLLTGENGYTF. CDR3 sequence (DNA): TGTGCCAGCAGCCTTCTAACAGGGGAAAATGGCTACACCTTC.